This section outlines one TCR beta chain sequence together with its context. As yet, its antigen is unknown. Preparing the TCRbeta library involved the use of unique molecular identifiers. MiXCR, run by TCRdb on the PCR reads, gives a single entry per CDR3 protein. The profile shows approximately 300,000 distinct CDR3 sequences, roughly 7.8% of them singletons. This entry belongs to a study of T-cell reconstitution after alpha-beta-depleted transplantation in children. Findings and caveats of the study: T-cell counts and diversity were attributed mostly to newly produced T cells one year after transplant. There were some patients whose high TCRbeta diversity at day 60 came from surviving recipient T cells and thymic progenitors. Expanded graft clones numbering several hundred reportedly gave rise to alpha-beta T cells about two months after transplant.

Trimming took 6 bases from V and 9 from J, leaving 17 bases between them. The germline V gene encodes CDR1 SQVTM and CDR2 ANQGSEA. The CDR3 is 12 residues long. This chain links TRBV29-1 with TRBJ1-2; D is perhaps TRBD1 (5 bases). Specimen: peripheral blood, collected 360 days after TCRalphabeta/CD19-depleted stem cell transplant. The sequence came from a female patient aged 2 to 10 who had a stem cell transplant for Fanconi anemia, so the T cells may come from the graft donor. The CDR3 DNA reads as TGCAGCGTAACGGGGGGTGACGAGCGCTACACCTTC. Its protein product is CSVTGGDERYTF.